This T cell receptor beta chain appears in the sequencing data of a study of OX40 agonist ivuxolimab in advanced cancers. Germline CDR1 and CDR2: MNHEY and SVGAGI. The CDR3 consists of 12 residues. V shed 7 bases and J shed 10 bases, with 14 bases lying between them. This clone was counted only a few times. The antigen is unknown. This table comes from immunoSEQ multiplex PCR, and its TCRdb copy is limited to in-frame clones, with some not included. Among 70,000 or so clones listed, roughly 80% were seen once. Notes on the study in general: Antigen specificity of clonally expanded peripheral T cells was not established. Normalized T-cell clonal expansion was also low in some nonresponders. At 0.1 to 3.0 mg/kg and by week 6, clonal expansion occurred in CD4+ and CD8+ blood T cells.

This receptor was taken from an adult with an advanced solid tumor such as melanoma, head and neck, liver or kidney cancer. The sequenced sample was CD4+ or CD8+ T cells sorted from blood, obtained in a trial of the OX40 agonist ivuxolimab. The J gene is TRBJ2-1, the V gene TRBV6-5; no definite D call. CDR3 bases: TGTGCCAGCAAAAATACGAGATACGAGCAGTTCTTC. Protein: CASKNTRYEQFF.